The 31 T cell receptor beta chains in this list originate from one sample, sequenced in a study of cytomegalovirus exposure and HLA in healthy donors. The PCR had 60 Vbeta and 13 Jbeta primers. The method was immunoSEQ multiplex PCR; TCRdb's version includes in-frame clones alone and lacks a portion of them. The data show about 97,000 clones, with 73% seen just once and 3% to 4% held by the top ten. Sequenced material: PBMCs. The receptors were sampled from a man aged 35-49 years in good health and CMV-seronegative.

The V gene is TRBV28, the J gene TRBJ1-6, with a tentative D call TRBD1 (6 bases). Trimming cost V 7 bases and J 6 bases, with 16 bases left between them. CDR3 size: 15 residues. From germline, CDR1 is MDHEN and CDR2 SYDVKM. CDR3 protein: CASTEQGPGNSPLHF. The CDR3 DNA reads as TGTGCCAGCACAGAACAGGGTCCGGGTAATTCACCCCTCCACTTT.

CDR3 bases: TGTGTCAGAAGCTTAGTCCTGGCGGAGAGACCCAAAAACATTCAGTACTTC. This translates into CVRSLVLAERPKNIQYF. The J gene is TRBJ2-4, the V gene TRBV7-5; the table's D call TRBD2 went unverified against the DNA. TRBV7-5 constitutes a pseudogene. This CDR3 spans 17 amino acids.

This clone was observed a few times. V gene TRBV9 combines with J gene TRBJ1-1; no definite D call. The CDR3 covers 14 residues. V lost 0 bases and J lost 3, with 9 bases in between. Germline V gene sequence: CDR1 SGDLS, CDR2 YYNGEE. CDR3 loop: CASSVALGDTEAFF. The CDR3 bases are TGTGCCAGCAGCGTAGCTCTAGGTGACACTGAAGCTTTCTTT.

This chain links TRBV28 with TRBJ2-4, with 8 bases aligning to TRBD2. The V and J ends lost 7 bases and 8 bases, in that order; junction bases with no gene match: 10. Germline-derived CDR1 and CDR2 are MDHEN and SYDVKM. The CDR3 is made up of 14 amino acids. The CDR3 DNA sequence: TGTGCCAGCAAACCCCGGGGGGGCGAGGACATTCAGTACTTC. Translation: CASKPRGGEDIQYF.

V is TRBV11-2 and J is TRBJ2-5, with 10 bases that match TRBD2. The junction had 13 bases not matched to a gene; V was cut back by 1 base and J by 5 bases. CDR3 length: 18 amino acids. Germline-derived CDR1 and CDR2 are SGHAT and FQNNGV. The chain's CDR3 is CASSLVSASGGARETQYF. DNA of the CDR3: TGTGCCAGCAGCTTAGTTTCGGCGAGCGGGGGGGCCCGGGAGACCCAGTACTTC.

The chain couples TRBV15 to TRBJ2-7; 7 nucleotides agree with TRBD1. The trim removed 0 bases at V and 11 bases at J, leaving 13 bases unmatched. Germline CDR1 is LNHNV and CDR2 is YYDKDF (reference sequence). The length of the CDR3 is 15 residues. The CDR3 loop is CATSRDRQGTAQKYF. CDR3 DNA sequence: TGTGCCACCAGCAGAGACCGACAGGGAACGGCCCAAAAGTACTTC.

V gene TRBV13 combines with J gene TRBJ2-7; no firm D call. V lost 2 bases and J 3 bases, leaving 11 bases between the germline ends. The CDR3 totals 14 residues. In germline, CDR1 is PRHDT, CDR2 FYEKMQ (reference sequence). The CDR3 DNA is TGTGCCAGCAGCTTATTCTCTGACATCTACGAGCAGTACTTC. It translates to CASSLFSDIYEQYF.

CDR3 loop: CASSSRRLAGGPNTGELFF. The CDR3 DNA reads TGTGCCAGCAGCTCCCGGCGACTAGCGGGGGGGCCGAACACCGGGGAGCTGTTTTTT. V usage is TRBV7-9 and J usage is TRBJ2-2; 14 positions agree with TRBD2. In germline, CDR1 is SEHNR, CDR2 FQNEAQ (reference sequence). The CDR3 runs 19 residues. Trimming removed 4 bases from V and 0 bases from J; junction bases left unmatched: 7.

This chain links TRBV29-1 with TRBJ1-1; 7 nucleotides align to TRBD1. After removal of 5 bases from V and 8 bases from J, the junction contained 5 bases not matched to a gene. CDR1 and CDR2 from the germline V gene are SQVTM and ANQGSEA. The CDR3 runs to 11 residues. As DNA, the CDR3 is TGCAGCGTTCAGGGGACAGCCGAAGCTTTCTTT. It is translated as CSVQGTAEAFF.

The rearrangement joins TRBV5-1 to TRBJ1-6, with 10 bases aligning to TRBD1. The trim removed 4 bases at V and 11 bases at J, leaving 9 bases unmatched. The CDR3 contains 15 residues. Germline CDR1 reads SGHRS; CDR2 reads YFSETQ. The CDR3 nucleotides read TGCGCCAGCAGCCCCCGGGACAGGGGTGTTGCACCCCTCCACTTT. This codes for CASSPRDRGVAPLHF.

This chain connects TRBV4-3 to TRBJ1-4; D gene uncertain. Germline V lookup: CDR1 LGHNA, CDR2 YSLEER. The CDR3 has 16 residues. Trimming stripped 3 bases from V and 7 bases from J, with 18 bases between. CDR3 coding DNA: TGCGCCAGCAGCCACGCTTTGGAGGTCGGCTTTGAAAAACTGTTTTTT. Translated: CASSHALEVGFEKLFF.

The V and J genes are TRBV6-5 and TRBJ1-1; 10 nucleotides align to TRBD1. V was clipped by 5 bases and J by 5 bases; unmatched bases: 5. The germline V gene has CDR1 MNHEY and CDR2 SVGAGI. The CDR3 has 14 amino acids. This CDR3 is CASSPGTGATEAFF. The CDR3 nucleotides read TGTGCCAGCAGTCCTGGGACAGGGGCGACTGAAGCTTTCTTT.

V usage is TRBV28 and J usage is TRBJ2-3; 9 bases align to TRBD2. The germline V gene encodes CDR1 MDHEN and CDR2 SYDVKM. J was trimmed by 2 bases and V by 6 bases; bases with no gene match: 6. CDR3 length equals 15 residues. In DNA, the CDR3 is TGTGCCAGCAGGTGGACTAGCGCCAACACAGATACGCAGTATTTT. It codes for CASRWTSANTDTQYF.

This clone has more than one count but fewer than ten. The chain couples TRBV6-1 to TRBJ1-3, with 8 bases matching TRBD1. The CDR3 contains 15 residues. Germline CDR1 is MNHNS and CDR2 is SASEGT. Germline trimming cut 5 bases from V and 8 bases from J; bases unmatched to any gene: 11. The CDR3 DNA follows: TGTGCCAGCAGTCTCTCCGGACAGGGAGTAGACACCATATATTTT. It translates to CASSLSGQGVDTIYF.

This clone has more than one count but fewer than ten. DNA for the CDR3: TGTGCCAGCAGCTTAGGAGGGTACTATGGCTACACCTTC. This gives the protein CASSLGGYYGYTF. The gene calls are TRBV11-2 and TRBJ1-2; D uncertain. CDR1 is SGHAT, CDR2 FQNNGV, per germline. V lost 1 base and J lost 3, with 6 bases in between. The CDR3 sequence is 13 residues long.

This chain connects TRBV2 to TRBJ1-4, with unresolved D. CDR1 is SNHLY, CDR2 FYNNEI, per germline. V lost 6 bases and J lost 5, with 10 bases in between. The CDR3 consists of 13 residues. CDR3 sequence: CASRPRENEKLFF. The CDR3 nucleotides read TGTGCCAGCAGACCCCGGGAAAATGAAAAACTGTTTTTT.

The chain carries TRBV27 and TRBJ2-6, with TRBD1 matching 7 bases. The CDR3 is 16 amino acids. Per germline, CDR1 MNHEY and CDR2 SMNVEV (reference sequence). Unmatched junction bases numbered 9, after V lost 9 bases and J lost 1 base. The CDR3 protein is CASHRGRSSGANVLTF. CDR3 nucleotides: TGTGCCAGTCACAGGGGCCGTAGTTCTGGGGCCAACGTCCTGACTTTC. Variable domain in full (rest from reference TRBV27 and TRBJ2-6): EAQVTQNPRYLITVTGKKLTVTCSQNMNHEYMSWYRQDPGLGLRQIYYSMNVEVTDKGDVPEGYKVSRKEKRNFPLILESPSPNQTSLYFCASHRGRSSGANVLTFGAGSRLTVL.

The gene calls are TRBV2 and TRBJ2-5, with TRBD1 matching over 9 bases. The length of the CDR3 is 15 residues. Germline trimming cut 6 bases from V and 2 bases from J; bases unmatched to any gene: 7. Germline V gene data show CDR1 as SNHLY and CDR2 as FYNNEI. The CDR3 spells CASSPMGQGQETQYF. The CDR3, as DNA: TGTGCCAGCAGCCCCATGGGACAGGGACAAGAGACCCAGTACTTC.

The V call is TRBV9, the J call TRBJ1-1; no clear D. Trimming removed 2 bases from V and 1 base from J, with 6 bases in between. Looked up from germline, CDR1 is SGDLS and CDR2 is YYNGEE. This CDR3 region has 13 residues. The CDR3 reads CASSVHGNTEAFF. For the CDR3, the DNA is TGTGCCAGCAGCGTCCACGGGAACACTGAAGCTTTCTTT.

In this sample, this clone turned up once. The V call is TRBV7-7, the J call TRBJ2-5; possible D gene TRBD2, 5 bases. CDR1 and CDR2 from the germline V gene are SSHAT and FNYEAQ (reference sequence). Trimming removed 5 bases at V and 5 bases at J, with 15 bases between. This CDR3 has 14 amino acids. Here the CDR3 reads CASSPRPGSETQYF. The CDR3 nucleotides are TGTGCCAGCAGCCCACGCCCGGGGTCGGAGACCCAGTACTTC.

This clone was seen a handful of times. The rearrangement uses TRBV25-1 and TRBJ2-5; TRBD1 matches at 8 bases. This CDR3 is built from 16 residues. V gave up 2 bases and J gave up 3 bases; unmatched junction bases: 8. Per the germline V gene, CDR1 is MGHDK and CDR2 is SYGVNS. The CDR3 reads CASSEGLDRGEETQYF. CDR3 sequence (DNA): TGTGCCAGCAGTGAAGGTCTCGACAGGGGTGAAGAGACCCAGTACTTC.

As for this clone: Its ends do not fully match the called genes, so a read error is possible. The chain carries TRBV5-6 and TRBJ2-3, with a possible D match to TRBD2 (5 bases). This CDR3 contains 14 residues. Germline assignment: CDR1 SGHDT and CDR2 YYEEEE. In DNA form, the CDR3 reads TGTGCCAGCAGCTTGGCGGGAAACACAGATATGCAGTATTTT. This codes for CASSLAGNTDMQYF. Full variable domain (outside the CDR3, taken from reference TRBV5-6 and TRBJ2-3): DAGVTQSPTHLIKTRGQQVTLRCSPKSGHDTVSWYQQALGQGPQFIFQYYEEEERQRGNFPDRFSGHQFPNYSSELNVNALLLGDSALYLCASSLAGNTDMQYFGPGTRLTVL.

J is TRBJ2-3 and V is TRBV28; 10 positions agree with TRBD2. Germline V CDR1 and CDR2: MDHEN, SYDVKM. This CDR3 has 16 amino acids. V gave up 5 bases and J gave up 4 bases; unmatched junction bases: 9. In DNA, the CDR3 is TGTGCCAGCAGTGAAGGGCTAGCGGGGGCCTCAGATACGCAGTATTTT. Encoded protein: CASSEGLAGASDTQYF. The variable domain in full, with the rest retrieved from reference TRBV28 and TRBJ2-3, is DVKVTQSSRYLVKRTGEKVFLECVQDMDHENMFWYRQDPGLGLRLIYFSYDVKMKEKGDIPEGYSVSREKKERFSLILESASTNQTSMYLCASSEGLAGASDTQYFGPGTRLTVL.

This clone occurred a few times. The CDR3 coding sequence is TGTGCCAGCAGCTTGCTCGGGAGCTCTGGAAACACCATATATTTT. This translates into CASSLLGSSGNTIYF. The rearrangement uses TRBV5-6 and TRBJ1-3; D gene uncertain. The ends were cut back, 1 base at V and 0 bases at J, with 8 bases in the middle. This CDR3 comprises 15 residues. Germline CDR1 SGHDT, CDR2 YYEEEE.

This clone was recorded at least ten times. The chain links TRBV13 to TRBJ2-7; TRBD2 aligns across 7 bases. Trimming cost V 5 bases and J 3 bases; bases outside gene matches: 4. The CDR3 is made up of 13 amino acids. Germline CDR1 reads PRHDT; CDR2 reads FYEKMQ (reference sequence). The CDR3 spells CASSRGEGYEQYF. The CDR3 region has the DNA TGTGCCAGCAGCCGGGGGGAAGGCTACGAGCAGTACTTC.

The J gene is TRBJ1-6, the V gene TRBV4-1, with D uncertain. The V gene lost 0 bases and the J gene lost 13 bases, with 10 bases spanning the gap. Germline values: CDR1 MGHRA, CDR2 YSYEKL. The CDR3 has 13 amino acids. In nucleotides, the CDR3 is TGCGCCAGCAGCCAAGAAGTGGAGAGTCCCCTCCACTTT. The encoded protein is CASSQEVESPLHF.

The rearrangement links TRBV4-1 to TRBJ2-5; 8 bases fit TRBD1. Near its end, the DNA agrees better with TRBJ2-7, so the J call may be wrong. Germline CDR1 and CDR2: MGHRA and YSYEKL. The CDR3 sequence is 14 residues long. The CDR3 nucleotides are TGCGCCAGCAGCCCCAGGGGGCTCGGCTACGAGCAGTACTTC. It encodes CASSPRGLGYEQYF.

This sequence joins TRBV9 and TRBJ2-5, with TRBD2 identical over 8 bases. The V and J ends lost 3 bases and 5 bases, in that order; junction bases with no gene match: 9. This CDR3 region has 15 residues. Germline V gene sequence: CDR1 SGDLS, CDR2 YYNGEE. The CDR3 here is CASSALGLGVETQYF. CDR3 nucleotide sequence: TGTGCCAGCAGCGCTTTGGGACTAGGGGTTGAGACCCAGTACTTC.

This clone came up once. The chain couples TRBV9 to TRBJ2-5, with 15 positions matching TRBD2. V shed 3 bases, J shed 4 bases, and the junction held 7 bases outside the gene matches. Per germline, CDR1 SGDLS and CDR2 YYNGEE. The CDR3 is made up of 17 amino acids. The CDR3 region is CASSARGTSGGRETQYF. The CDR3, as DNA: TGTGCCAGCAGCGCACGTGGGACTAGCGGGGGGAGAGAGACCCAGTACTTC.

The sample holds a few counts of this clone. The chain recombines TRBV5-4 with TRBJ2-3, with TRBD2 matching over 7 bases. The junction had 5 bases not matched to a gene; V was cut back by 6 bases and J by 1 base. Germline V gene data show CDR1 as SGHNT and CDR2 as YYREEE (reference sequence). This CDR3 has 14 residues. In DNA, the CDR3 is TGTGCCAGCAAGTCCCGGGGGGGCACAGATACGCAGTATTTT. It yields the protein CASKSRGGTDTQYF.

The rearrangement links TRBV4-3 to TRBJ2-3, with 8 bases matching TRBD2. The CDR3 spans 17 residues. CDR1 and CDR2 from the germline V gene are LGHNA and YSLEER. V shed 4 bases, J shed 1 base, and the junction held 10 bases outside the gene matches. The CDR3 nucleotides are TGCGCCAGCAGCCCCAAGGATGGGCGGGGGGGCACAGATACGCAGTATTTT. It translates to CASSPKDGRGGTDTQYF.